The rows below give T cell receptor beta chains drawn from one sample of a study of cytomegalovirus exposure and HLA in healthy donors. Data came from immunoSEQ multiplex PCR; TCRdb stores just in-frame clones and leaves some out. The top ten hold about 2.6% of the sample, which has approximately 160,000 clones, 75% to 80% seen once. Material: PBMCs. All receptors derive from a woman between 40 and 55 years old in good health and CMV-seropositive. CDR3s include the opening cysteine and the closing phenylalanine or tryptophan. A D gene is named only where the DNA matches it firmly. The size entry is marked missing in some rows and otherwise reads once, few, many or a size class.

CDR3nt: TGTGCCAGCAGTCCGGACGGGGGAGCCTATGGCTACACCTTC
CDR3aa: CASSPDGGAYGYTF
d_gene: -
abundance: -
j_gene: TRBJ1-2
v_gene: TRBV6-6

CDR3nt: TGCGCCAGTTCCCCCGGGGGGGCCTTGGTCGAGCAGTACTTC
CDR3aa: CASSPGGALVEQYF
d_gene: TRBD2
abundance: -
j_gene: TRBJ2-7
v_gene: TRBV10-1

CDR3nt: TGTGCCAGCAGCCGTAACTATGGCTACACCTTC
CDR3aa: CASSRNYGYTF
d_gene: -
abundance: -
j_gene: TRBJ1-2
v_gene: TRBV7-9

CDR3nt: TGTGCCAGCAGTTATGCCGCCGCGGGGGCTGGAGAGACCCAGTACTTC
CDR3aa: CASSYAAAGAGETQYF
d_gene: -
abundance: few
j_gene: TRBJ2-5
v_gene: TRBV6-6

CDR3nt: TGTGCCAGCAGCCAATACCCTCTACAGGGGGACGAGCAGTACTTC
CDR3aa: CASSQYPLQGDEQYF
d_gene: TRBD1
abundance: -
j_gene: TRBJ2-7
v_gene: TRBV16

CDR3nt: TGCGCCAGCAGCCAAGAGAGGGCCCAGGACAGGCTAAATTCACCCCTCCACTTT
CDR3aa: CASSQERAQDRLNSPLHF
d_gene: TRBD1
abundance: -
j_gene: TRBJ1-6
v_gene: TRBV4-3

CDR3nt: TGCGCCAGCAGCCCAAGGGGGCAGAATACTAATGAAAAACTGTTTTTT
CDR3aa: CASSPRGQNTNEKLFF
d_gene: TRBD1
abundance: once
j_gene: TRBJ1-4
v_gene: TRBV5-1

CDR3nt: TGTGCCAAGCGGACAGCGAACACTGAAGCTTTCTTT
CDR3aa: CAKRTANTEAFF
d_gene: -
abundance: few
j_gene: TRBJ1-1
v_gene: TRBV2

CDR3nt: TGTGCCAGCAGCCCGAGTAGGAGCTCCTACAATGAGCAGTTCTTC
CDR3aa: CASSPSRSSYNEQFF
d_gene: -
abundance: -
j_gene: TRBJ2-1
v_gene: TRBV7-9

CDR3nt: TGTGCCTGGAGTCTCGCGGGGGGGTTCGGCAATCAGCCCCAGCATTTT
CDR3aa: CAWSLAGGFGNQPQHF
d_gene: -
abundance: few
j_gene: TRBJ1-5
v_gene: TRBV30

CDR3nt: TGTGCCAGCAGATCCGGACTAGGCACTATGAATGAGCAGTTCTTC
CDR3aa: CASRSGLGTMNEQFF
d_gene: TRBD2
abundance: -
j_gene: TRBJ2-1
v_gene: TRBV6-1

CDR3nt: TGTGCCAGTGAGAGCGGGGGGAACTACAATGAGCAGTTCTTC
CDR3aa: CASESGGNYNEQFF
d_gene: TRBD2
abundance: -
j_gene: TRBJ2-1
v_gene: TRBV19

CDR3nt: TGTGCCAGCAGCTTGTGGGCAGGTAGAGAGACCCAGTACTTC
CDR3aa: CASSLWAGRETQYF
d_gene: -
abundance: -
j_gene: TRBJ2-5
v_gene: TRBV5-4

CDR3nt: TGTGCCAGCAGCCGTGAGAATGAGCAGTTCTTC
CDR3aa: CASSRENEQFF
d_gene: -
abundance: -
j_gene: TRBJ2-1
v_gene: TRBV7-9

CDR3nt: TGCGCCAGCCGCCGGGACAGGGTGAACACTGAAGCTTTCTTT
CDR3aa: CASRRDRVNTEAFF
d_gene: TRBD1
abundance: few
j_gene: TRBJ1-1
v_gene: TRBV10-1

CDR3nt: TGCGCCAGCAGCCAAGATTGGCGAACGGGGACAGGTCGGTACCAAGAGACCCAGTACTTC
CDR3aa: CASSQDWRTGTGRYQETQYF
d_gene: TRBD1
abundance: -
j_gene: TRBJ2-5
v_gene: TRBV4-3

CDR3nt: TGCGCCAGCACCTTGACAGGGAAAGAAAGGGATACGCAGTATTTT
CDR3aa: CASTLTGKERDTQYF
d_gene: TRBD1
abundance: -
j_gene: TRBJ2-3
v_gene: TRBV5-1

CDR3nt: TGTGCCAGCATCCCCGGGACTAACTCCTACGAGCAGTACTTC
CDR3aa: CASIPGTNSYEQYF
d_gene: TRBD2
abundance: -
j_gene: TRBJ2-7
v_gene: TRBV2

CDR3nt: TGTGCCAGCAGTGATAGGTCTCCAACCGGGGGGGCTGGACATGAGCAGTTCTTC
CDR3aa: CASSDRSPTGGAGHEQFF
d_gene: TRBD2
abundance: -
j_gene: TRBJ2-1
v_gene: TRBV2

CDR3nt: TGCGCCAGCAGCTTGTACAGCACGGGGACCGGGGAGCTGTTTTTT
CDR3aa: CASSLYSTGTGELFF
d_gene: -
abundance: -
j_gene: TRBJ2-2
v_gene: TRBV5-1

CDR3nt: TGTGCCACCCAAGATTACAGGGGCGAGCAGCCCCAGCATTTT
CDR3aa: CATQDYRGEQPQHF
d_gene: TRBD1
abundance: -
j_gene: TRBJ1-5
v_gene: TRBV6-1

CDR3nt: TGTGCCACCAGCAGAGCGGGGGGCGGGCAGACCCAGTACTTC
CDR3aa: CATSRAGGGQTQYF
d_gene: -
abundance: -
j_gene: TRBJ2-5
v_gene: TRBV15

CDR3nt: TGCGCCAGCAGCCCACTTGGCTACGAGCAGTACTTC
CDR3aa: CASSPLGYEQYF
d_gene: -
abundance: few
j_gene: TRBJ2-7
v_gene: TRBV5-1

CDR3nt: TGTGCCGGCAGCTCCGGGACTAGCGGGGGTAACCAAGAGACCCAGTACTTC
CDR3aa: CAGSSGTSGGNQETQYF
d_gene: TRBD2
abundance: -
j_gene: TRBJ2-5
v_gene: TRBV7-9

CDR3nt: TGTGCCAGCAGTTTGTTGCCTGGACAGGGAAGCCACGAGCAGTACTTC
CDR3aa: CASSLLPGQGSHEQYF
d_gene: TRBD1
abundance: -
j_gene: TRBJ2-7
v_gene: TRBV28

CDR3nt: TGTGCCAGCAGCCTAGCCCGGGACAGGGTGGGCACTGAAGCTTTCTTT
CDR3aa: CASSLARDRVGTEAFF
d_gene: TRBD1
abundance: -
j_gene: TRBJ1-1
v_gene: TRBV7-2

CDR3nt: TGTGCCAGCAGACGAGGCGGGGTGGGCACTGAAGCTTTCTTT
CDR3aa: CASRRGGVGTEAFF
d_gene: -
abundance: -
j_gene: TRBJ1-1
v_gene: TRBV5-4

CDR3nt: TGTGCCAGCAGCTTGGAAAAATTTGGCAGTAAAAACCATACTTTCTTT
CDR3aa: CASSLEKFGSKNHTFF
d_gene: -
abundance: -
j_gene: TRBJ1-1
v_gene: TRBV5-6

CDR3nt: TGTGCCAGCTCGTCAGGGGAGAACACTGAAGCTTTCTTT
CDR3aa: CASSSGENTEAFF
d_gene: -
abundance: -
j_gene: TRBJ1-1
v_gene: TRBV18

CDR3nt: TGCGCCAGCAGCCAAGATGGGCACCCGGGAAACACCATATATTTT
CDR3aa: CASSQDGHPGNTIYF
d_gene: -
abundance: -
j_gene: TRBJ1-3
v_gene: TRBV4-3

CDR3nt: TGTGCCAGCAGTGAAGTCGGGCCGGCAGGGAATGAGCAGTTCTTC
CDR3aa: CASSEVGPAGNEQFF
d_gene: -
abundance: -
j_gene: TRBJ2-1
v_gene: TRBV2

CDR3nt: TGTGCCAGCAGTCCGATCGGAACAGTCACAGATACGCAGTATTTT
CDR3aa: CASSPIGTVTDTQYF
d_gene: -
abundance: few
j_gene: TRBJ2-3
v_gene: TRBV27

CDR3nt: TGCAGCGTTGGTCTGATCCCCCCGGGACAGGGTGGCTTTGATCGAGAGACCCAGTACTTC
CDR3aa: CSVGLIPPGQGGFDRETQYF
d_gene: TRBD1
abundance: -
j_gene: TRBJ2-5
v_gene: TRBV29-1

CDR3nt: TGCGCCAGCAGCCTTCTGACTAGCGGTTCCTACAATGAGCAGTTCTTC
CDR3aa: CASSLLTSGSYNEQFF
d_gene: TRBD2
abundance: few
j_gene: TRBJ2-1
v_gene: TRBV4-3

CDR3nt: TGTGCCAGCAGCCATAGCGGGGGGGACGAGACCCAGTACTTC
CDR3aa: CASSHSGGDETQYF
d_gene: TRBD2
abundance: once
j_gene: TRBJ2-5
v_gene: TRBV5-4

CDR3nt: TGTGCCTGGGGGCAGGATAGCAATCAGCCCCAGCATTTT
CDR3aa: CAWGQDSNQPQHF
d_gene: -
abundance: once
j_gene: TRBJ1-5
v_gene: TRBV30

CDR3nt: TGTGCCAGCAGCGAGCAGACAGGGGGGGACAATGAGCAGTTCTTC
CDR3aa: CASSEQTGGDNEQFF
d_gene: TRBD1
abundance: -
j_gene: TRBJ2-1
v_gene: TRBV9

CDR3nt: TGTGCCAGCAGCCAAAGGCGAGGGGGTGCCGTGCAAGAGACCCAGTACTTC
CDR3aa: CASSQRRGGAVQETQYF
d_gene: -
abundance: -
j_gene: TRBJ2-5
v_gene: TRBV14

CDR3nt: TGTGCCAGCAGCGAACAGAAGAACACTGAAGCTTTCTTT
CDR3aa: CASSEQKNTEAFF
d_gene: -
abundance: -
j_gene: TRBJ1-1
v_gene: TRBV2

CDR3nt: TGTGCCAGCAGCCTAGGGGGGGGCTGGGAGACCCAGTACTTC
CDR3aa: CASSLGGGWETQYF
d_gene: -
abundance: -
j_gene: TRBJ2-5
v_gene: TRBV5-6

CDR3nt: TGCGCCAGCAGCCAAGAAGGGGGCAGGGGAGAGACGCAGTATTTT
CDR3aa: CASSQEGGRGETQYF
d_gene: TRBD1
abundance: -
j_gene: TRBJ2-3
v_gene: TRBV4-1

CDR3nt: TGTGCCACCACCTCAGGGGGCGGCTACAATGAGCAGTTCTTC
CDR3aa: CATTSGGGYNEQFF
d_gene: TRBD1
abundance: -
j_gene: TRBJ2-1
v_gene: TRBV6-5